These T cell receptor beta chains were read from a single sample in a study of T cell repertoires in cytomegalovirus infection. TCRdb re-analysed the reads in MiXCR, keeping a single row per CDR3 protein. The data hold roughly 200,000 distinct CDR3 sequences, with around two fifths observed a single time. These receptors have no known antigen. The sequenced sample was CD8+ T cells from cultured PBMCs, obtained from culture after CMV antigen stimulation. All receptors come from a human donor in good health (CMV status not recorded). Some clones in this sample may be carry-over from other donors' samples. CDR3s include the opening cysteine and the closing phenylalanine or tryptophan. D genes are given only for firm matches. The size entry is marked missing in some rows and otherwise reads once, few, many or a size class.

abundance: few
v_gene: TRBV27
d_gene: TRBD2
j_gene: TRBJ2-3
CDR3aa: CASSLILIAGGTDTQYF
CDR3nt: TGTGCCAGCAGTTTAATTCTGATAGCGGGGGGCACAGATACGCAGTATTTT

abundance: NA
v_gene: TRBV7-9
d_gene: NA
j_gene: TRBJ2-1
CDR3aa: CASSLAGVFYNEQFF
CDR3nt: TGTGCCAGCAGCTTAGCGGGAGTCTTCTACAATGAGCAGTTCTTC

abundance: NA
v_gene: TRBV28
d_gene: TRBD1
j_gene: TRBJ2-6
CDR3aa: CASRNRDSAFSVANVLTF
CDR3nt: TGTGCCAGTCGAAACCGGGACAGCGCGTTCTCTGTGGCCAACGTCCTGACTTTC

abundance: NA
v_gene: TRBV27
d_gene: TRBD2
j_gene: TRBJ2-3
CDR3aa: CASSSGLAGVSRF
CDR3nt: TGTGCCAGCAGTTCCGGACTAGCGGGAGTATCTCGCTTT

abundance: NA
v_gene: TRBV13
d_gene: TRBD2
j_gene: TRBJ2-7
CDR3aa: CASSPTGTSGYEQYF
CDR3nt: TGTGCCAGCAGTCCCACCGGGACTAGCGGCTACGAGCAGTACTTC

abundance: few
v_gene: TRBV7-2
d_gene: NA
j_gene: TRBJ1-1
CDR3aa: CASSLRQKAFF
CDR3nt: TGTGCCAGCAGCTTGAGACAGAAGGCTTTCTTT

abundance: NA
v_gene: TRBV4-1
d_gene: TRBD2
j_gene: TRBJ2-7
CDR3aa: CASSPGLELYEQYF
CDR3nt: TGCGCCAGCAGCCCGGGACTAGAGCTATACGAGCAGTACTTC

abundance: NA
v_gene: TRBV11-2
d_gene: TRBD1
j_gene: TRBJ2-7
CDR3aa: CASSPRTGGPYEQYF
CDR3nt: TGTGCCAGCAGCCCGCGGACAGGGGGCCCCTACGAGCAGTACTTC

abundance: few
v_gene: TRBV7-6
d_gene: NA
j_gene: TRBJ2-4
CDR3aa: CASSFPPGQLPAKNIQYF
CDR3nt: TGTGCCAGCAGCTTTCCGCCGGGGCAGCTGCCAGCCAAAAACATTCAGTACTTC

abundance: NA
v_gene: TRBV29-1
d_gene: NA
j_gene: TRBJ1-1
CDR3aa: CSVVSPYTHENTEAFF
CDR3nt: TGCAGCGTTGTCTCTCCTTACACTCATGAGAACACTGAAGCTTTCTTT

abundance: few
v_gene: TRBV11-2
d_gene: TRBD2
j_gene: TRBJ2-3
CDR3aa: CASSWYGLRGVSGGAEDTQYF
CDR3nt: TGTGCCAGCAGCTGGTACGGTCTGCGAGGTGTTAGCGGGGGGGCCGAAGATACGCAGTATTTT

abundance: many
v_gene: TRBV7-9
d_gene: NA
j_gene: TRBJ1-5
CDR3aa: CASSLRPNQPQHF
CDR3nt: TGTGCCAGCAGCTTACGCCCCAATCAGCCCCAGCATTTT

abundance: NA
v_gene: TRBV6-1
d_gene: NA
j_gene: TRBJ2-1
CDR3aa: CASSEGWGYSEQFF
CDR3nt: TGTGCCAGCAGTGAAGGGTGGGGTTATAGTGAGCAGTTCTTC

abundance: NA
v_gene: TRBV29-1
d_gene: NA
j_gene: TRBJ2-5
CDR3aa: CSVLAAQETQYF
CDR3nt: TGCAGCGTTTTGGCAGCGCAAGAGACCCAGTACTTC

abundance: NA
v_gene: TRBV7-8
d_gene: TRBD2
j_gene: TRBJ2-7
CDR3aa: CASSLILAGGHEQYF
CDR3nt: TGTGCCAGCAGCTTAATCCTAGCGGGGGGCCACGAGCAGTACTTC

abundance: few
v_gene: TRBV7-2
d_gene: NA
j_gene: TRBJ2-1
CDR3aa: CASSPHRNEQFF
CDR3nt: TGTGCCAGCAGCCCCCACCGAAATGAGCAGTTCTTC

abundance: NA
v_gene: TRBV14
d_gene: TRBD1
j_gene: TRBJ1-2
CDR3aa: CASSQTTGVGYGYTF
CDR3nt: TGTGCCAGCAGCCAAACAACAGGGGTGGGATATGGCTACACCTTC

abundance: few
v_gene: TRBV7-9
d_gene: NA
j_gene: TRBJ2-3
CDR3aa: CASSRVGGSTDTQYF
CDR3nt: TGTGCCAGCAGCCGAGTGGGGGGAAGCACAGATACGCAGTATTTT